This passage covers 18 T cell receptor beta chains from one sample sequenced in a study of shared clonotypes between healthy human individuals. CD8 cells regarded as naive lacked CD45RO, were positively chosen for CCR7, and omitted terminally differentiated effector memory CD45RA+ cells. Libraries were prepared by immunoSEQ multiplex PCR; TCRdb keeps only in-frame clonotypes and omits some of them. Among over 750,000 clones listed, about 96% were seen once. The sequencing sample was made of naive CD8+ T cells sorted from blood. These receptors came from a man aged 30 to 45 in good health.

The gene calls are TRBV5-8 and TRBJ2-1; D is possibly TRBD2 (6 bases). The CDR3 consists of 16 residues. CDR1 SGHTS and CDR2 YDEGEE come from the germline V gene. V dropped 0 bases and J dropped 4 bases, with 14 bases sitting between them. The CDR3 here is CASSLARRDPYNEQFF. CDR3 DNA: TGTGCCAGCAGCTTGGCCAGGCGGGACCCTTACAATGAGCAGTTCTTC.

This chain joins TRBV29-1 and TRBJ2-7; 9 nucleotides agree with TRBD1. This CDR3 comprises 14 residues. The ends lost 4 bases at V and 3 bases at J; junction bases unmatched: 7. Per germline, CDR1 SQVTM and CDR2 ANQGSEA. CDR3 sequence reads: CSVVGQGGNYEQYF. In nucleotides, the CDR3 is TGCAGCGTTGTGGGACAGGGAGGAAACTACGAGCAGTACTTC.

The genes are TRBV7-9 and TRBJ1-2; 7 bases agree with TRBD1. The CDR3 spans 15 residues. The germline CDR1 and CDR2 sequences are SEHNR and FQNEAQ (reference sequence). Trimming removed 1 base from V and 4 bases from J; junction bases left unmatched: 6. The CDR3 reads CASSLEGGPLYGYTF. The CDR3 nucleotides read TGTGCCAGCAGCTTAGAAGGGGGCCCTCTCTATGGCTACACCTTC.

J is TRBJ2-1 and V is TRBV13, with 7 bases aligning to TRBD2. Germline V CDR1 and CDR2: PRHDT, FYEKMQ (reference sequence). V shed 1 base, J shed 3 bases, and the junction held 3 bases outside the gene matches. The CDR3 is 15 residues long. The CDR3: CASSLAGGDYNEQFF. For the CDR3, the DNA is TGTGCCAGCAGCTTAGCGGGAGGAGACTACAATGAGCAGTTCTTC.

The V call is TRBV2, the J call TRBJ1-1; TRBD1 is a possible D gene (5 bases). The V gene's germline CDR1 is SNHLY and CDR2 FYNNEI. The CDR3 has 11 amino acids. CDR3 sequence: CAFRAGTEAFF. Here the CDR3 DNA reads TGTGCTTTCAGGGCTGGGACTGAAGCTTTCTTT.

To note about this clone: Other DNA sequences in the same sample also yield this CDR3. The CDR3 spells CASSLAGGYNEQFF. CDR3 nucleotide sequence: TGTGCCAGCAGTTTGGCGGGAGGGTACAATGAGCAGTTCTTC. The chain carries TRBV27 and TRBJ2-1; the match to TRBD2 covers 9 bases. Germline CDR1 MNHEY, CDR2 SMNVEV (reference sequence). There are 14 residues in the CDR3. V gave up 3 bases and J gave up 4 bases; unmatched junction bases: 1.

CDR3: CSAGDLDEQFF. The DNA of the CDR3 is TGCAGTGCTGGGGACCTGGATGAGCAGTTCTTC. The chain uses TRBV20-1 and TRBJ2-1, with D perhaps being TRBD1 or TRBD2 (5 bases each). Germline lookup yields CDR1 DFQATT and CDR2 SNEGSKA (reference sequence). This CDR3 spans 11 amino acids. V lost 5 bases and J 8 bases, leaving 10 bases between the germline ends.

The chain links TRBV7-8 to TRBJ2-5; 8 bases fit TRBD2. CDR3 size: 15 residues. Trimming took 4 bases from V and 5 from J; bases not matched to a gene: 9. The V gene's germline CDR1 is SGHVS and CDR2 FQNEAQ. CDR3 bases: TGTGCCAGCAGCTCAGGGACTAGAGAGACGGAGACCCAGTACTTC. Translating it yields CASSSGTRETETQYF.

The chain joins TRBV4-1 to TRBJ1-2; TRBD1 matches at 7 bases. From germline, CDR1 is MGHRA and CDR2 YSYEKL. This CDR3 has 15 amino acids. Germline trimming cut 4 bases from V and 2 bases from J; bases unmatched to any gene: 7. CDR3 protein: CASSPETGRNYGYTF. The CDR3 DNA reads as TGCGCCAGCAGCCCAGAGACAGGGAGGAACTATGGCTACACCTTC.

The chain carries TRBV11-2 and TRBJ2-7; no clear D. Per germline, CDR1 SGHAT and CDR2 FQNNGV. This CDR3 comprises 16 residues. V lost 5 bases and J lost 2, with 19 bases in between. The CDR3 DNA is TGTGCCAGCAGCCCTGGTGGGCCAGGTGTGGCCTACGAGCAGTACTTC. The encoded protein is CASSPGGPGVAYEQYF.

The chain employs TRBV7-3 and TRBJ2-1, with 8 bases fitting TRBD2. This CDR3 has 16 amino acids. V dropped 2 bases and J dropped 5; count of bases not matched to a gene: 8. The germline gives CDR1 SGHTA, CDR2 FQGTGA. CDR3 residues: CASSLADGREDNEQFF. DNA of the CDR3: TGTGCCAGCAGCTTAGCGGACGGGAGGGAAGACAATGAGCAGTTCTTC.

This clone was counted once. The chain joins TRBV29-1 to TRBJ2-1; a weak D match, TRBD2 (6 bases). The CDR3 is 13 amino acids. The V gene's germline CDR1 is SQVTM and CDR2 ANQGSEA. V was shortened by 4 bases and J by 4 bases, with 11 bases between the two germline ends. The CDR3 region has the DNA TGCAGCGTTGTTAGACTAGAGTACAATGAGCAGTTCTTC. Amino acid sequence: CSVVRLEYNEQFF.

Here the CDR3 reads CATYGLSNEQFF. The CDR3 DNA is TGTGCCACCTATGGGCTTAGCAATGAGCAGTTCTTC. The chain uses TRBV27 and TRBJ2-1; no definite D call. Germline CDR1 and CDR2: MNHEY and SMNVEV (reference sequence). This CDR3 region has 12 residues. Deletions cut 10 bases from V and 6 bases from J, with 13 bases between.

The V call is TRBV11-2, the J call TRBJ2-3; maybe TRBD1 (7 bases). Per germline, CDR1 SGHAT and CDR2 FQNNGV. CDR3 size: 16 residues. The V gene lost 0 bases and the J gene lost 4 bases, with 14 bases spanning the gap. CDR3 in amino acids: CASSLEASGGSDTQYF. CDR3 nucleotide sequence: TGTGCCAGCAGCTTAGAGGCGTCAGGGGGGTCAGATACGCAGTATTTT.

This rearrangement joins TRBV7-2 to TRBJ2-1; the D gene is possibly TRBD2 (6 bases). Trimming stripped 5 bases from V and 3 bases from J, with 14 bases between. CDR1 SGHTA and CDR2 FQGNSA come from the germline V gene. This CDR3 contains 15 residues. The chain's CDR3 is CASSAERDFYNEQFF. The CDR3 DNA is TGTGCCAGCAGCGCGGAACGGGACTTCTACAATGAGCAGTTCTTC.

The chain's CDR3 is CASSRLAGDEQYF. The CDR3 DNA reads TGTGCCAGCAGCCGACTAGCGGGAGACGAGCAGTACTTC. The gene calls are TRBV9 and TRBJ2-7; 12 nucleotides agree with TRBD2. Trimming took 4 bases from V and 5 from J; bases not matched to a gene: 1. The CDR3 contains 13 residues. Germline V lookup: CDR1 SGDLS, CDR2 YYNGEE.

The rearrangement joins TRBV11-2 to TRBJ2-1; D ambiguous. The CDR3 totals 15 residues. CDR1 and CDR2 (germline): SGHAT, FQNNGV. The ends were cut back, 0 bases at V and 9 bases at J, with 15 bases in the middle. This CDR3 is CASSLEVENSIEQFF. The DNA of the CDR3 is TGTGCCAGCAGCTTAGAGGTTGAAAACTCCATTGAGCAGTTCTTC.

This chain links TRBV9 with TRBJ2-1; a possible D gene is TRBD2 (6 bases). The germline CDR1 and CDR2 sequences are SGDLS and YYNGEE. V lost 4 bases and J 9 bases, leaving 14 bases between the germline ends. The CDR3 is 13 amino acids. CDR3 sequence: CASSPWDSFEQFF. The CDR3 coding sequence is TGTGCCAGCAGCCCCTGGGACTCTTTTGAGCAGTTCTTC.